This TCR beta chain was observed in a study of blood T cell repertoires in COVID-19. Whole-study context: COVID-19 samples from acute and convalescent phases originated in the United States, Italy and Spain. The analysed material was cDNA or gDNA that came from T cells, B-cell-depleted T cells, or PBMCs.

The CDR3 length is 15 residues. Germline loops: CDR1 SGHNT, CDR2 YYREEE (reference sequence). Germline trimming cut 3 bases from V and 6 bases from J; bases unmatched to any gene: 7. How the authors handled the data: Nucleated cell counts were estimated from reference gene primer amplification. Sequencing was performed with immunoSEQ multiplex PCR; in TCRdb, only in-frame clones are kept and a portion is missing. D and trimming were read from the DNA, whereas the V and J calls and clone size are those reported in that table. The sample carries tens of thousands of clones, nearly 90% recorded once. The sample comprised peripheral blood. J is TRBJ1-5 and V is TRBV5-4, with 9 nucleotides matching TRBD1. The sequence was obtained from a man between 50 and 59 years old with acute or convalescent COVID-19. In DNA form, the CDR3 reads TGTGCCAGCAGCTCGGGGACAGGGTCGTTTCAGCCCCAGCATTTT. It specifies CASSSGTGSFQPQHF.